This note documents a single TCR beta chain sequence. The clone's antigen remains unknown. Base qualities are not at hand, and no much larger clone is one base apart. This entry belongs to a study of response to subunit inactivated influenza vaccine (dated 2018 in TCRdb). About the study as a whole: The study used deep quantitative T cell receptor repertoire profiling to track responses to a trivalent subunit inactivated influenza vaccine. Findings and caveats that apply to the study as a whole: The authors proposed that each seasonal influenza vaccination may bring in only a limited number of new T cells.

At the junction V is shortened by 0 bases and J by 6 bases; bases outside the gene matches: 5. Sequences SNHLY (CDR1) and FYNNEI (CDR2) are obtained from the germline V gene. Its CDR3 holds 14 amino acids, cysteine through phenylalanine. The sequence is cut down to CDR3 DNA, 42 bases in frame from base 1. Library preparation was by RT-PCR. Sequenced using an Illumina HiSeq 2500. TCRdb ran its own pipeline on the public reads, namely fastp trimming at Q25 and MiXCR clone calling, and kept in-frame beta chains. Merged by CDR3 protein, the rows form single entries marked with the most common genes and DNA. Here the sample has 550,000 to 600,000 distinct CDR3 sequences; about 11% occur a single time. Roughly 10% of the sample goes to the ten largest clones.

Sequencing was performed on PBMCs from blood, taken on the day of vaccination. The V and J segments used are TRBV2 and TRBJ2-7; 7 bases in between match TRBD2. This clonotype was obtained from a man in his fifties or sixties who received an inactivated influenza vaccine. Donor details come from another sample of the same person, matched by shared clones. The CDR3 here reads CASSEALPGGEQYF. The sequence in DNA is TGTGCCAGCAGTGAAGCGCTTCCGGGAGGCGAGCAGTACTTC.